Sequencing of this T cell receptor beta chain was carried out in a study of T cell changes during pregnancy in multiple sclerosis. This clone was detected only once. Germline loops: CDR1 MNHNY, CDR2 SVGAGI (reference sequence). The CDR3 covers 13 residues. The ends were cut back, 6 bases at V and 3 bases at J, with 12 bases in the middle. Sequencing was performed with immunoSEQ multiplex PCR; in TCRdb, only in-frame clones are kept and a portion is missing. The sample records approximately 50,000 clones, approximately 91% being singletons. This material consisted of CD4+ T cells from peripheral blood mononuclear cells, taken after pregnancy. The chain employs TRBV6-6 and TRBJ2-7; TRBD1 might be the D (5 bases). The sequence derives from a female donor in good health, enrolled as a control in a pregnancy study. This CDR3 is CASSLTENYEQYF. The CDR3 DNA reads TGTGCCAGCAGCCTGACAGAAAACTACGAGCAGTACTTC.